Presented here are 31 T cell receptor beta chains from one specimen sequenced in a study of T-cell reconstitution after alpha-beta-depleted transplantation in children. As it was prepared, the TCRbeta library received unique molecular identifiers. TCRdb recomputed calls from the PCR reads with MiXCR, one row per CDR3 protein. The sample comprises approximately 490,000 distinct CDR3 sequences, roughly an eighth of which are singletons, and less than 6.5% rests with the top ten. This specimen was PBMCs from the stem cell graft donor, taken from the stem cell graft. Receptors were obtained from a human donor who donated a stem cell graft to a child with combined immunodeficiency.

The chain has TRBV27 and TRBJ2-3; possibly TRBD2 for D (7 bases). This CDR3 has 11 residues. V was pared by 6 bases and J by 9 bases, with 10 bases between. CDR1 is MNHEY, CDR2 SMNVEV, per germline (reference sequence). In nucleotides, the CDR3 is TGTGCCAGCAGGAGGGGGGGGACGCAGTATTTT. Translated, it gives CASRRGGTQYF.

This clonotype was counted a few times. V is TRBV6-4 and J is TRBJ1-5, with D perhaps TRBD1 (5 bases). Germline loops: CDR1 MRHNA, CDR2 SNTAGT. V was cut by 3 bases and J by 4 bases, with 7 bases left in between. CDR3 length equals 13 residues. CDR3 sequence (DNA): TGTGCCAGCAGTGAACAGGAAAATCAGCCCCAGCATTTT. Translating gives CASSEQENQPQHF.

CDR3 protein: CASSYPQDYGYTF. The CDR3 DNA reads TGTGCCAGCAGTTACCCCCAGGACTATGGCTACACCTTC. The chain uses TRBV6-6 and TRBJ1-2, with D unresolved. CDR1 and CDR2 (germline): MNHNY, SVGAGI (reference sequence). The V end lost 2 bases, the J end lost 3 bases, and 7 bases lay between the germline ends. The CDR3 spans 13 residues.

This clonotype was recorded at least ten times. The chain links TRBV12-3 or TRBV12-4 to TRBJ1-1; D perhaps matches TRBD1 (5 bases). The CDR3 has 17 amino acids. Trimming pared 0 bases from V and 0 bases from J, leaving 14 bases between. CDR3 loop: CASSLARWGRMNTEAFF. CDR3 in DNA: TGTGCCAGCAGTTTAGCAAGATGGGGCCGAATGAACACTGAAGCTTTCTTT.

The chain combines TRBV20-1 with TRBJ2-1; possible D gene TRBD2, 7 bases. The CDR3 runs 19 residues. Between the trimmed V and J ends, which lost 0 bases and 4 bases, there was a span of 25 bases. Germline CDR1 DFQATT, CDR2 SNEGSKA (reference sequence). The DNA of the CDR3 is TGCAGTGCTAGAGATCGTCTAGCGGCAGGGGTCCTGCGATACAATGAGCAGTTCTTC. Translation: CSARDRLAAGVLRYNEQFF.

This clonotype showed up many times. This chain joins TRBV12-3 or TRBV12-4 and TRBJ2-1, with 8 bases lining up with TRBD2. Trimming took 5 bases from V and 9 from J; bases not matched to a gene: 12. CDR3 size: 15 residues. The CDR3 protein is CASSPLTSGGAEQFF. The CDR3 DNA reads TGTGCCAGCAGTCCTCTTACGAGCGGGGGTGCTGAGCAGTTCTTC.

The chain employs TRBV29-1 and TRBJ1-2; TRBD1 is a possible D gene (5 bases). The V and J ends lost 4 bases and 5 bases respectively, with 8 bases between them. There are 11 residues in the CDR3. Germline V gene lookup returns CDR1 SQVTM and CDR2 ANQGSEA. The CDR3 loop reads CSVGGTYGYTF. The CDR3 nucleotides read TGCAGCGTTGGGGGGACTTATGGCTACACCTTC.

This clonotype was counted ten times or more. The chain is built from TRBV4-3 and TRBJ2-5; perhaps TRBD1 as D (5 bases). Germline V CDR1 and CDR2: LGHNA, YSLEER. V shed 4 bases and J shed 4 bases, with 19 bases lying between them. This CDR3 region has 16 residues. The CDR3 reads CASSRSFQGIGETQYF. DNA for the CDR3: TGCGCCAGCAGCCGATCCTTTCAGGGAATTGGAGAGACCCAGTACTTC.

The chain recombines TRBV6-2 or TRBV6-3 with TRBJ2-6; D might be TRBD1 or TRBD2, each matching 5 bases. The germline CDR1 and CDR2 sequences are MNHEY and SVGEGT. The V end was cut by 6 bases, the J end by 0 bases, with 9 bases between. CDR3 length: 15 amino acids. The CDR3 region has the DNA TGTGCCAGCAGAAGAGGGGTCTCTGGGGCCAACGTCCTGACTTTC. This codes for CASRRGVSGANVLTF.

The rearrangement links TRBV6-5 to TRBJ2-3; D possibly matches TRBD1 or TRBD2 (5 bases each). The germline V gene has CDR1 MNHEY and CDR2 SVGAGI. The CDR3 spans 16 residues. V lost 4 bases to trimming and J lost 1 base, with 15 bases between them. In DNA form, the CDR3 reads TGTGCCAGCAGTTCGGGGCCAGCGGTGCGCACAGATACGCAGTATTTT. Its translation: CASSSGPAVRTDTQYF.

This clonotype has only a few counts. The chain links TRBV7-9 to TRBJ2-7, with D possibly called TRBD1 or TRBD2 (5 bases each). Trimming stripped 4 bases from V and 0 bases from J, with 16 bases between. This CDR3 is 16 amino acids long. Germline CDR1 reads SEHNR; CDR2 reads FQNEAQ (reference sequence). In nucleotides, the CDR3 is TGTGCCAGCAGCTCCTCGGGACCGAGGGTCTCCTACGAGCAGTACTTC. Amino acid sequence: CASSSSGPRVSYEQYF.

In this sample, this clonotype turned up many times. An end of the junction does not agree with germline; a read error may underlie this. The chain recombines TRBV7-2 with TRBJ2-4; possible D gene TRBD1, 6 bases. Germline assignment: CDR1 SGHTA and CDR2 FQGNSA. The CDR3 sequence is 12 residues long. The CDR3 DNA reads TGTGCCAGCAGCTCTACCCCGGGACAACCATCCTTC. Protein: CASSSTPGQPSF.

The CDR3 loop is CSARDPVLNTEAFF. DNA of the CDR3: TGCAGTGCTAGAGATCCGGTATTGAACACTGAAGCTTTCTTT. The chain joins TRBV20-1 to TRBJ1-1; no firm D call. The ends were cut back, 0 bases at V and 0 bases at J, with 8 bases in the middle. Germline loops: CDR1 DFQATT, CDR2 SNEGSKA (reference sequence). CDR3 size: 14 residues.

This clonotype was counted a few times. The chain joins TRBV4-3 to TRBJ2-3; the D gene is possibly TRBD2 (5 bases). The CDR3 runs 17 residues. Trimming stripped 0 bases from V and 3 bases from J, with 16 bases between. The germline CDR1 and CDR2 sequences are LGHNA and YSLEER. The CDR3 here is CASSQDRPYGGTDTQYF. The CDR3 DNA sequence: TGCGCCAGCAGCCAAGATCGACCCTACGGCGGGACAGATACGCAGTATTTT.

The sample holds a few counts of this clonotype. The genes are TRBV2 and TRBJ1-5, with 7 bases aligning to TRBD1. The CDR3 extends over 15 amino acids. Germline V gene sequence: CDR1 SNHLY, CDR2 FYNNEI. V lost 8 bases to trimming and J lost 0 bases; unmatched junction nucleotides: 7. In DNA, the CDR3 is TGTGCCAGCGCCAGGGACAGATATAGCAATCAGCCCCAGCATTTT. The encoded protein is CASARDRYSNQPQHF.

V and J are TRBV4-2 and TRBJ2-5, with D possibly being TRBD1 (6 bases). This CDR3 is 15 amino acids long. V lost 3 bases and J lost 3, with 14 bases in between. The germline V gene encodes CDR1 LGHNA and CDR2 YNFKEQ. In DNA form, the CDR3 reads TGTGCCAGCAGCCATAACCGGGACACGAAAGAGACCCAGTACTTC. This translates into CASSHNRDTKETQYF.

This clonotype was recorded at least ten times. J is TRBJ2-1 and V is TRBV5-5; D remains unclear. Trimming removed 0 bases from V and 0 bases from J, with 10 bases in between. The germline gives CDR1 SGHKS, CDR2 YYEKEE (reference sequence). The CDR3 length is 16 residues. As DNA, the CDR3 is TGTGCCAGCAGCTTGGAACCACAGAGCTCCTACAATGAGCAGTTCTTC. Protein: CASSLEPQSSYNEQFF. The full variable domain, in which reference TRBV5-5 and TRBJ2-1 provide the parts outside the CDR3, is DAGVTQSPTHLIKTRGQQVTLRCSPISGHKSVSWYQQVLGQGPQFIFQYYEKEERGRGNFPDRFSARQFPNYSSELNVNALLLGDSALYLCASSLEPQSSYNEQFFGPGTRLTVL.

This clonotype has ten or more counts. The chain carries TRBV27 and TRBJ2-1; 15 bases are a match to TRBD2. Germline V gene sequence: CDR1 MNHEY, CDR2 SMNVEV (reference sequence). The CDR3 totals 15 residues. The V segment lost 4 bases and the J segment 8 bases; nucleotides outside the gene matches: 3. The CDR3 coding sequence is TGTGCCAGCAGTTCCGGGACTAGCGGGAGGTATGAGCAGTTCTTC. It encodes CASSSGTSGRYEQFF.

V and J are TRBV7-7 and TRBJ2-3, with D possibly TRBD1 on 6 matching bases. Germline V gene data show CDR1 as SSHAT and CDR2 as FNYEAQ (reference sequence). Deletions cut 3 bases from V and 2 bases from J, with 12 bases between. The CDR3 has 15 residues. The CDR3 DNA sequence: TGTGCCAGCAGCTTCCTGGACAGATCCACAGATACGCAGTATTTT. It specifies CASSFLDRSTDTQYF.

In the case of this clonotype: No conserved phenylalanine or tryptophan ends this CDR3, so it is likely a read error. This chain uses TRBV30 with TRBJ2-3; 10 bases are shared with TRBD2. Trimming cost V 2 bases and J 3 bases; bases outside gene matches: 2. The V gene's germline CDR1 is GTSNPN and CDR2 SVGIG (reference sequence). The CDR3 has 14 residues. CDR3 DNA: TGTGCCTGGAGTTTAGCGGGAGGAACAGATACGCAGTATTAT. Translation gives CAWSLAGGTDTQYY.

Ten or more counts support this clonotype. The chain employs TRBV25-1 and TRBJ2-7; the D call may be TRBD1 or TRBD2 (5 bases each). Germline-derived CDR1 and CDR2 are MGHDK and SYGVNS. V lost 8 bases, J lost 0 bases, and 14 bases lay in between. CDR3 length equals 14 residues. CDR3 in amino acids: CASSWGTSSYEQYF. The DNA for the CDR3 is TGTGCCAGCTCCTGGGGGACCAGCTCCTACGAGCAGTACTTC.

The genes are TRBV2 and TRBJ1-6, with D possibly matching TRBD1 (6 bases). V was trimmed by 6 bases and J by 6 bases, leaving 15 bases between them. The CDR3 sequence is 15 residues long. Looked up from germline, CDR1 is SNHLY and CDR2 is FYNNEI. CDR3: CASRGHFNSNSPLHF. CDR3 coding DNA: TGTGCCAGCAGGGGACACTTCAACAGTAATTCACCCCTCCACTTT.

In this sample, this clonotype turned up a few times. One end of the junction does not line up with germline, which may come from a read error. The rearrangement joins TRBV5-1 to TRBJ2-3; 9 nucleotides agree with TRBD2. CDR1 and CDR2 from the germline V gene are SGHRS and YFSETQ. CDR3 length: 16 amino acids. The CDR3 reads CASSLDLGTSKDTQYF. The CDR3, as DNA: TGCGCCAGCAGCTTGGATTTGGGGACTAGCAAAGATACGCAGTATTTT.

This clonotype was counted only a few times. The J gene is TRBJ2-3, the V gene TRBV6-4; 11 positions agree with TRBD1. Germline CDR1 and CDR2: MRHNA and SNTAGT. With 3 bases clipped from V and 6 bases from J, the junction kept 5 bases outside the gene matches. CDR3 length: 15 amino acids. CDR3 nucleotides: TGTGCCAGCAGTGAAGCGGGACAGGGGGTCGATACGCAGTATTTT. It specifies CASSEAGQGVDTQYF.

This clonotype appeared a few times. This sequence joins TRBV5-8 and TRBJ2-5; the D call may be TRBD1 or TRBD2 (5 bases each). The V end lost 4 bases, the J end lost 5 bases, and 18 bases lay between the germline ends. CDR3 length: 15 amino acids. CDR1 is SGHTS, CDR2 YDEGEE, per germline. The CDR3 protein is CASSTGTETSETQYF. CDR3 coding DNA: TGTGCCAGCAGCACCGGGACGGAAACTTCGGAGACCCAGTACTTC.

This clonotype was picked up a small number of times. This sequence joins TRBV12-3 or TRBV12-4 and TRBJ2-1, with 7 bases lining up with TRBD2. V dropped 3 bases and J dropped 6; count of bases not matched to a gene: 8. The length of the CDR3 is 15 residues. DNA for the CDR3: TGTGCCAGCAGTTTGGGAGGGAGGGCGGTCAATGAGCAGTTCTTC. This gives the protein CASSLGGRAVNEQFF.

This clonotype was counted a few times. The rearrangement joins TRBV20-1 to TRBJ2-3; 8 nucleotides align to TRBD2. Germline-derived CDR1 and CDR2 are DFQATT and SNEGSKA (reference sequence). V was clipped by 3 bases and J by 1 base; unmatched bases: 6. The CDR3 has 15 amino acids. The CDR3: CSARSSGPGTDTQYF. The CDR3 DNA follows: TGCAGTGCTAGGTCTAGCGGGCCCGGCACAGATACGCAGTATTTT.

J is TRBJ1-2 and V is TRBV6-6; unclear D gene. Germline loops: CDR1 MNHNY, CDR2 SVGAGI (reference sequence). This CDR3 contains 11 residues. Trimming pared 7 bases from V and 6 bases from J, leaving 9 bases between. The CDR3: CASIEGDGYTF. The CDR3 bases are TGTGCCAGCATAGAGGGTGATGGCTACACCTTC.

The chain recombines TRBV6-2 or TRBV6-3 with TRBJ1-5, with 9 bases that match TRBD1. CDR3 size: 15 residues. The J segment lost 6 bases and the V segment lost 5 bases, leaving 8 bases of the junction unmatched. CDR1 is MNHEY, CDR2 SVGEGT, per germline. The CDR3 protein is CASSQDRGRGQPQHF. The CDR3 coding sequence is TGTGCCAGCAGTCAGGACAGGGGACGAGGTCAGCCCCAGCATTTT.

The V gene is TRBV6-1, the J gene TRBJ2-7; 7 bases are a match to TRBD1. Germline loops: CDR1 MNHNS, CDR2 SASEGT. The CDR3 extends over 13 amino acids. J gave up 4 bases and V 7 bases, and 7 bases lay outside the gene matches. The CDR3 loop is CASTTGTAYEQYF. DNA of the CDR3: TGTGCCAGCACCACGGGGACAGCTTACGAGCAGTACTTC.

In its sample, this clonotype was seen a few times. V usage is TRBV9 and J usage is TRBJ2-7; the D gene is possibly TRBD1 (6 bases). Germline V lookup: CDR1 SGDLS, CDR2 YYNGEE. V lost 0 bases, J lost 3 bases, and 13 bases lay in between. This CDR3 spans 15 amino acids. This chain's CDR3 is CASSVEAGDLYEQYF. The CDR3 bases are TGTGCCAGCAGCGTAGAAGCAGGGGACCTCTACGAGCAGTACTTC.